Below are 20 T cell receptor beta chains sequenced from a single sample in a study of human T cells and chemical hapten exposure. The time point is: patch test 2, 6 weeks after DPC sensitization. The sample's treatment: therapeutic diphenylcyclopropenone sensitization with weekly scalp DPC. MiXCR was run by TCRdb on the RACE reads, yielding one entry per CDR3 protein. The sample has some 71,000 distinct CDR3 sequences; approximately 10% are singletons. The material was whole blood, obtained in connection with sensitization to the hapten diphenylcyclopropenone (DPC). The receptors stem from a woman between 45 and 60 years old with alopecia areata. Some clones in this sample may be carry-over from other donors' samples.

On this clonotype: It may be a read error: a sequence one base away is much more abundant. This chain uses TRBV7-9 with TRBJ2-3; D tentatively fits TRBD1 or TRBD2 (5 bases each). The CDR3 has 14 residues. Germline V lookup: CDR1 SEHNR, CDR2 FQNEAQ (reference sequence). This chain's CDR3 is CVSSHGASTDTQYF. In nucleotides, the CDR3 is TGTGTCAGCAGCCACGGGGCTTCTACAGATACGCAGTATTTT. Full variable domain (missing parts from reference TRBV7-9 and TRBJ2-3): DTGVSQNPRHKITKRGQNVTFRCDPISEHNRLYWYRQTLGQGPEFLTYFQNEAQLEKSRLLSDRFSAERPKGSFSTLEIQRTEQGDSAMYLCVSSHGASTDTQYFGPGTRLTVL.

The chain is built from TRBV7-9 and TRBJ2-2; D call uncertain. Germline assignment: CDR1 SEHNR and CDR2 FQNEAQ (reference sequence). V was cut by 3 bases and J by 4 bases, with 6 bases left in between. The CDR3 spans 13 residues. CDR3 amino acids: CASSFLGTGELFF. The CDR3 bases are TGTGCCAGCAGCTTCCTGGGCACCGGGGAGCTGTTTTTT.

This clonotype was counted between two and nine times. The chain is built from TRBV10-3 and TRBJ2-3, with D perhaps assigned TRBD1 or TRBD2 (6 bases each). Germline V gene sequence: CDR1 ENHRY, CDR2 SYGVKD. V lost 7 bases and J lost 1, with 24 bases in between. The CDR3 runs to 18 residues. CDR3 loop: CAITETRGAFSGTDTQYF. The CDR3 bases are TGTGCCATCACCGAGACGAGGGGGGCTTTTAGTGGCACAGATACGCAGTATTTT.

This clonotype showed up many times. This chain connects TRBV5-1 to TRBJ2-1, with unresolved D. The V gene's germline CDR1 is SGHRS and CDR2 YFSETQ. CDR3 length equals 14 residues. The ends were cut back, 0 bases at V and 6 bases at J, with 10 bases in the middle. The CDR3 region is CASSLGPPSNEQFF. For the CDR3, the DNA is TGCGCCAGCAGCTTGGGGCCCCCAAGCAATGAGCAGTTCTTC.

This chain joins TRBV5-1 and TRBJ2-5, with D possibly being TRBD1 (6 bases). Germline loops: CDR1 SGHRS, CDR2 YFSETQ. This CDR3 spans 14 amino acids. V shed 4 bases and J shed 1 base, with 11 bases lying between them. CDR3 sequence reads: CASSQRQVQETQYF. CDR3 sequence (DNA): TGCGCCAGCAGCCAGAGACAGGTCCAAGAGACCCAGTACTTC.

This clonotype has ten or more counts. V is TRBV5-4 and J is TRBJ2-3; maybe TRBD2 (5 bases). V lost 2 bases to trimming and J lost 5 bases, with 9 bases between them. Germline V gene data show CDR1 as SGHNT and CDR2 as YYREEE (reference sequence). The length of the CDR3 is 13 residues. The CDR3 DNA reads TGTGCCAGCAGCTTCCGGGATTTAGATACGCAGTATTTT. This encodes CASSFRDLDTQYF. Combining the CDR3 with reference TRBV5-4 and TRBJ2-3 gives the whole variable domain ETGVTQSPTHLIKTRGQQVTLRCSSQSGHNTVSWYQQALGQGPQFIFQYYREEENGRGNFPPRFSGLQFPNYSSELNVNALELDDSALYLCASSFRDLDTQYFGPGTRLTVL.

This clonotype was detected many times. The DNA for the CDR3 is TGCGCCAGCAGCCCGCGGCGGACTAGCGGCACAGATACGCAGTATTTT. Translating gives CASSPRRTSGTDTQYF. The genes are TRBV5-1 and TRBJ2-3, with 9 nucleotides matching TRBD2. Germline CDR1 and CDR2: SGHRS and YFSETQ. V lost 4 bases, J lost 1 base, and 7 bases stayed unmatched. This CDR3 has 16 amino acids.

There are many counts of this clonotype. The chain uses TRBV9 and TRBJ1-1, with 7 positions matching TRBD1. The length of the CDR3 is 15 residues. Germline CDR1 reads SGDLS; CDR2 reads YYNGEE. V lost 2 bases to trimming and J lost 5 bases; unmatched junction nucleotides: 9. DNA for the CDR3: TGTGCCAGCAGCGTGACAGGGTTGCAGTTTACTGAAGCTTTCTTT. Translated, it gives CASSVTGLQFTEAFF.

The sample holds many counts of this clonotype. This rearrangement joins TRBV12-3 or TRBV12-4 to TRBJ2-4, with 7 bases fitting TRBD2. CDR3 length: 14 amino acids. Trimming removed 4 bases from V and 6 bases from J; junction bases left unmatched: 6. The CDR3 coding sequence is TGTGCCAGCAGTTGGACGGGAGGCGTAAACATTCAGTACTTC. It codes for CASSWTGGVNIQYF.

The chain links TRBV5-1 to TRBJ1-5, with D possibly TRBD1 on 6 matching bases. Germline CDR1 is SGHRS and CDR2 is YFSETQ. This CDR3 contains 12 residues. Trimming left V 4 bases short and J 7 bases short, with 9 bases between. Written as DNA, the CDR3 is TGCGCCAGCAGCCGGGACACCCAGCCCCAGCATTTT. Translating it yields CASSRDTQPQHF.

The J gene is TRBJ1-5, the V gene TRBV27, with D hard to call. Trimming stripped 2 bases from V and 2 bases from J, with 19 bases between. Germline CDR1 and CDR2: MNHEY and SMNVEV (reference sequence). The CDR3 loop spans 18 amino acids. The CDR3 DNA reads TGTGCCAGCAGTTTAAGGGTCCGCGGTGCATCGGGCAATCAGCCCCAGCATTTT. Translated, it gives CASSLRVRGASGNQPQHF.

In this sample, this clonotype turned up many times. The rearrangement joins TRBV14 to TRBJ2-1, with 8 nucleotides matching TRBD2. J was trimmed by 10 bases and V by 4 bases; bases with no gene match: 12. Per germline, CDR1 SGHDN and CDR2 FVKESK. CDR3 size: 15 residues. The CDR3, as DNA: TGTGCCAGCAGCCCGGGTATAGCGGGGATAGAGGAGCAGTTCTTC. Protein product: CASSPGIAGIEEQFF.

This chain's CDR3 is CASSLDGNSPLHF. The CDR3 DNA reads as TGCGCCAGCAGCCTGGACGGAAATTCACCCCTCCACTTT. The chain links TRBV5-1 to TRBJ1-6; no reliable D call. Germline V gene data show CDR1 as SGHRS and CDR2 as YFSETQ. This CDR3 has 13 amino acids. Trimming took 4 bases from V and 7 from J, leaving 9 bases between them. The full variable domain, rest sourced from reference TRBV5-1 and TRBJ1-6, is KAGVTQTPRYLIKTRGQQVTLSCSPISGHRSVSWYQQTPGQGLQFLFEYFSETQRNKGNFPGRFSGRQFSNSRSEMNVSTLELGDSALYLCASSLDGNSPLHFGNGTRLTVT.

This clonotype has at least ten counts. The rearrangement uses TRBV29-1 and TRBJ2-3; 7 nucleotides agree with TRBD2. Germline-derived CDR1 and CDR2 are SQVTM and ANQGSEA. The CDR3 is 13 residues long. V trimming: 4 bases; J trimming: 4 bases; junction bases outside the gene matches: 5. CDR3 sequence reads: CSVGVAGPDTQYF. In DNA, the CDR3 is TGCAGCGTTGGGGTAGCGGGCCCAGATACGCAGTATTTT.

The rearrangement links TRBV11-2 to TRBJ2-7; perhaps TRBD2 as D (6 bases). The germline CDR1 and CDR2 sequences are SGHAT and FQNNGV. The CDR3 loop spans 14 amino acids. V lost 1 base and J 2 bases, leaving 9 bases between the germline ends. CDR3 in DNA: TGTGCCAGCAGCTTAGCGGGAGCCACCTACGAGCAGTACTTC. Its protein is CASSLAGATYEQYF.

In this sample, this clonotype turned up a few times. CDR3 sequence reads: CASRGTEETQYF. The CDR3, as DNA: TGCGCCAGCAGGGGCACCGAAGAGACCCAGTACTTC. J is TRBJ2-5 and V is TRBV10-2; D uncertain. Germline V CDR1 and CDR2: WSHSY, SAAADI. The length of the CDR3 is 12 residues. The V gene lost 6 bases and the J gene lost 3 bases, with 8 bases spanning the gap.

V and J are TRBV24-1 and TRBJ2-5; D not resolved. The CDR3 has 12 amino acids. Per germline, CDR1 KGHDR and CDR2 SFDVKD. V was shortened by 0 bases and J by 4 bases, with 2 bases between the two germline ends. CDR3 sequence (DNA): TGTGCCACCAGTGATTTGTCAGAGACCCAGTACTTC. This codes for CATSDLSETQYF.

This clonotype has ten or more counts. The rearrangement uses TRBV3-1 and TRBJ2-7, with 16 bases lining up with TRBD2. With V trimmed by 4 bases and J by 5 bases, 8 bases remained unmatched. The CDR3 extends over 17 amino acids. From germline, CDR1 is LGHDT and CDR2 YNNKEL (reference sequence). This CDR3 reads CASSPPGLAGGLDEQYF. CDR3 DNA: TGTGCCAGCAGCCCTCCGGGACTAGCGGGAGGGCTCGACGAGCAGTACTTC.

This clonotype has ten or more counts. The chain uses TRBV7-6 and TRBJ2-3, with a weak D call TRBD2 (6 bases). The CDR3 length is 17 residues. Trimming removed 3 bases at V and 5 bases at J, with 21 bases between. CDR1 and CDR2 from the germline V gene are SGHVS and FNYEAQ. The CDR3 DNA reads as TGTGCCAGCAGCTTGGGAATACGGGGGTTGACGGGAGATACGCAGTATTTT. This encodes CASSLGIRGLTGDTQYF.

This clonotype was found many times. The chain has TRBV20-1 and TRBJ1-6; D is ambiguous. Trimming stripped 3 bases from V and 6 bases from J, with 12 bases between. Germline V gene sequence: CDR1 DFQATT, CDR2 SNEGSKA (reference sequence). This CDR3 is built from 14 residues. The CDR3: CSASFGPLNSPLHF. The CDR3 DNA follows: TGCAGTGCTAGTTTCGGGCCGCTTAATTCACCCCTCCACTTT.